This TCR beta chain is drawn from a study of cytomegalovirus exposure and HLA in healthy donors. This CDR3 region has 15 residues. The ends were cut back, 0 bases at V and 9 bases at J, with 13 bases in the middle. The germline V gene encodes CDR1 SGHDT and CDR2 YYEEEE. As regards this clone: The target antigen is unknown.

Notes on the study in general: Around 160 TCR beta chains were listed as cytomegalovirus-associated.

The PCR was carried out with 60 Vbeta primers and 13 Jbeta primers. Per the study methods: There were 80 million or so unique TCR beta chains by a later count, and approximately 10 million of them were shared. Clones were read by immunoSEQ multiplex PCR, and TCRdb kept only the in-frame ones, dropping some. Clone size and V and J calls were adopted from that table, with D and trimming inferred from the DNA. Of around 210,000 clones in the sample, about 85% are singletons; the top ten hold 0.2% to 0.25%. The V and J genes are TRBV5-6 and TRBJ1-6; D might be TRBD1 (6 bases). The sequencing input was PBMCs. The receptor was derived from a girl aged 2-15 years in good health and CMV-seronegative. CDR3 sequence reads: CASSLVIGGTSPLHF. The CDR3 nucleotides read TGTGCCAGCAGCTTGGTGATAGGGGGAACTTCACCCCTCCACTTT.